The entry that follows covers one TCR beta chain sequence. Its binding antigen is unknown. There are no base qualities to consult, and no much larger clone falls within one base. CDR1 SQVTM and CDR2 ANQGSEA are derived from the germline V gene. The CDR3 runs 12 amino acids, cysteine and phenylalanine included. Just the 36-base CDR3 DNA is kept, in frame starting at base 1. The germline ends are 11 bases apart after V is trimmed by 3 bases and J by 5 bases. The record originates from a study of cytomegalovirus exposure and HLA in healthy donors (dated by TCRdb to 2015 to 2018). With regard to the full study: According to a later analysis, one platform produced both the 120 validation repertoires and the 670 or so repertoires of the first cohort. To predict cytomegalovirus infection status, the study combined high-throughput TCR immunosequencing, statistical association of individual TCRs with disease status, and machine learning. The aim of the study was to test whether cataloging public T cell receptors could identify signatures of past pathogen exposure. In addition to the first cohort of 666 subjects, a separate validation cohort of 120 different subjects was used. The paper's findings and limits, for the study overall: The classifier was reported to diagnose cytomegalovirus status with high specificity and sensitivity in both the original and validation cohorts. Across donors, most TCR sequences were observed very rarely, whereas some public TCRs were present in many individuals. In the study, approximately 160 TCR beta chains were listed as associated with cytomegalovirus. The validation cohort had no HLA typing available for a later analysis, so co-occurrence within that cohort was assessed over all 130 or so repertoires. A later analysis found that TCRs clustered in the first cohort also tended to co-occur in the roughly 120 validation repertoires, with 94% of cluster scores above 0. Three of the identified cytomegalovirus-associated TCR beta chains were confirmed in vitro to be specific for cytomegalovirus antigens. According to the authors, the approach could potentially be generalized to other disease states and immunological phenotypes.

The protocol used for the library was the immunoSEQ multiplex PCR assay. The source study handled its data this way. A statistical classification framework was built to diagnose cytomegalovirus status from the catalog of TCR beta chain sequences. The source is immuneACCESS, and TCRdb retained only in-frame sequences with V and J called. Part of the clones is not carried over; for the studies checked, unresolved V genes explain less than half of this, and the remainder is unexplained. The V and J calls and clone size come from that table; D and trimming were worked out from the DNA. Across this sample there are roughly 150,000 clones, with around 82% seen only once. 10% of the sample belongs to the ten largest clones. The donors belonged to the validation cohort of about 120 subjects, which was separate from the roughly 680-subject first cohort.

The sequence came from a man aged 25-45 years in good health and CMV-seropositive. The sequencing sample was made of PBMCs. The sequence is built from TRBV29-1 and TRBJ2-7; tentative D gene TRBD1, with 5 bases matching. The CDR3 is CSVESLGHEQYF. The DNA is as follows: TGCAGCGTTGAGTCCCTGGGGCACGAGCAGTACTTC.